The 29 T cell receptor beta chains below were found in one sample sequenced in a study of breast tumors, draining lymph nodes, adjacent tissues. Breast cancer patients provided tissue from their axillary draining lymph nodes. TCRdb re-derived calls from the multiplex PCR reads in MiXCR, one entry per CDR3 protein. The sample records under 300,000 distinct CDR3 sequences, approximately 36% being singletons. The sequenced sample was axillary lymph node tissue. The receptor source for this set is a female donor with breast cancer. Some clones in this sample may be carry-over from other donors' samples.

This clonotype has ten or more counts. This chain links TRBV7-2 with TRBJ1-2; 7 bases line up with TRBD1. This CDR3 is built from 13 residues. J lost 2 bases, V lost 6 bases, and 3 bases had no gene match. In germline, CDR1 is SGHTA, CDR2 FQGNSA. The CDR3 DNA follows: TGTGCCAGCAGTTCGACAGGGAACTATGGCTACACCTTC. Encoded protein: CASSSTGNYGYTF.

The V gene is TRBV6-4, the J gene TRBJ1-1, with D uncertain. Deletions cut 6 bases from V and 0 bases from J, with 11 bases between. Germline CDR1 and CDR2: MRHNA and SNTAGT. This CDR3 has 14 amino acids. In nucleotides, the CDR3 is TGTGCCAGCAGGCCCGGACCTATGAACACTGAAGCTTTCTTT. Its translation is CASRPGPMNTEAFF.

Ten or more counts support this clonotype. The CDR3 reads CASSYRRTDTQYF. Here the CDR3 DNA reads TGTGCCAGCAGTTACAGGCGGACAGATACGCAGTATTTT. The gene calls are TRBV7-3 and TRBJ2-3; the D gene is possibly TRBD1 (5 bases). Germline V gives CDR1 SGHTA, CDR2 FQGTGA. Trimming stripped 6 bases from V and 3 bases from J, with 10 bases between. CDR3 length equals 13 residues.

This clonotype was detected only a few times. J is TRBJ2-3 and V is TRBV27, with 9 bases lining up with TRBD1. This CDR3 has 15 residues. Germline-derived CDR1 and CDR2 are MNHEY and SMNVEV (reference sequence). V was clipped by 5 bases and J by 4 bases; unmatched bases: 7. CDR3 region: CASSDRGSRADTQYF. The CDR3 nucleotides are TGTGCCAGCAGTGACAGGGGGTCGAGGGCAGATACGCAGTATTTT.

In this sample, this clonotype turned up once. Likely a read error: the CDR3 ends without its conserved phenylalanine or tryptophan. It is unclear where the CDR3 begins or ends on the DNA, so no DNA is shown, and the CDR3 is as TCRdb lists it. CDR3 region: CASSLGGANT. The J gene is TRBJ2-5, the V gene TRBV7-6; TRBD1, the table's D call, lacks a check against the DNA. The CDR3 length is 10 residues, termini included. CDR1 is SGHVS, CDR2 FNYEAQ, per germline.

There are many counts of this clonotype. This chain joins TRBV7-9 and TRBJ2-7, with 9 bases matching TRBD2. The CDR3 loop spans 15 amino acids. With V trimmed by 3 bases and J by 2 bases, 5 bases remained unmatched. CDR1 and CDR2 (germline): SEHNR, FQNEAQ (reference sequence). The CDR3 spells CASSFTSGPTYEQYF. The CDR3, as DNA: TGTGCCAGCAGCTTCACTAGCGGGCCTACCTACGAGCAGTACTTC.

The chain employs TRBV10-3 and TRBJ1-2; 11 positions match TRBD1. This CDR3 has 11 residues. The V segment lost 10 bases and the J segment 7 bases; nucleotides outside the gene matches: 2. Germline assignment: CDR1 ENHRY and CDR2 SYGVKD. CDR3 in DNA: TGTGCCACTGGACAGGGGGCTGGCTACACCTTC. Translation gives CATGQGAGYTF.

This clonotype showed up just a few times. A much larger clone differs by one base, so this may be a read error. The chain links TRBV9 to TRBJ1-4, with 8 bases matching TRBD1. Germline CDR1 is SGDLS and CDR2 is YYNGEE. This CDR3 spans 15 amino acids. The CDR3 spells CASSGDRGANEKPFF. The CDR3 DNA reads as TGTGCCAGCAGCGGCGACAGGGGCGCTAATGAAAAACCGTTTTTT.

This clonotype showed up many times. The J gene is TRBJ1-5, the V gene TRBV2; D remains unclear. The CDR3 extends over 15 amino acids. V was trimmed by 6 bases and J by 10 bases, leaving 22 bases between them. Germline loops: CDR1 SNHLY, CDR2 FYNNEI. CDR3 DNA sequence: TGTGCCAGCAGCCGTCGAAGGGCTGGAAGAGATCCCCAGCATTTT. Its translation: CASSRRRAGRDPQHF.

This clonotype was seen repeatedly, ten times or more. CDR3 nucleotides: TGTGCCAGCAGCTCTCCTAGCGGGGGTCCCTACGAGCAGTACTTC. Protein sequence: CASSSPSGGPYEQYF. V and J are TRBV7-2 and TRBJ2-7, with 10 bases aligning to TRBD2. The length of the CDR3 is 15 residues. Germline values: CDR1 SGHTA, CDR2 FQGNSA. V shed 4 bases and J 2 bases; nucleotides not matched to a gene: 5.

With respect to this clonotype: It may be a read error: a sequence one base away is much more abundant. J is TRBJ2-6 and V is TRBV5-4; TRBD1 is a possible D gene (8 bases). Germline V gives CDR1 SGHNT, CDR2 YYREEE (reference sequence). The CDR3 has 16 residues. For the CDR3, the DNA is TGTGCCAGCAGGTATACAGGGGGGGGTGGGGTCAACGTCCTGACTTTC. Amino acids: CASRYTGGGGVNVLTF.

In its sample, this clonotype was seen many times. The rearrangement uses TRBV2 and TRBJ2-2; D may correspond to TRBD1 or TRBD2 (5 bases each). Germline V lookup: CDR1 SNHLY, CDR2 FYNNEI. The V end lost 2 bases, the J end lost 0 bases, and 7 bases lay between the germline ends. The length of the CDR3 is 15 residues. The CDR3 DNA follows: TGTGCCAGCAGTGAACAGGGAGCGAACACCGGGGAGCTGTTTTTT. Translated: CASSEQGANTGELFF.

V gene TRBV6-5 combines with J gene TRBJ2-5; 9 nucleotides agree with TRBD2. CDR1 and CDR2 (germline): MNHEY, SVGAGI. The CDR3 loop spans 15 amino acids. The V segment lost 0 bases and the J segment 5 bases; nucleotides outside the gene matches: 4. In nucleotides, the CDR3 is TGTGCCAGCAGTTACTCCGCGGGGGGGCGGGAGACCCAGTACTTC. Translated, it gives CASSYSAGGRETQYF.

This clonotype turned up a few times. This may be a read error, as it is one base from a much larger clone. The chain links TRBV7-9 to TRBJ1-2; possibly TRBD1 for D (5 bases). The germline V gene has CDR1 SEHNR and CDR2 FQNEAQ (reference sequence). The CDR3 contains 15 residues. The CDR3 protein is CASSLEAGLNYGYPF. CDR3 DNA sequence: TGCGCCAGCAGCTTGGAGGCAGGGCTAAACTATGGCTACCCCTTC. The full variable domain, completed using reference TRBV7-9 and TRBJ1-2, is DTGVSQNPRHKITKRGQNVTFRCDPISEHNRLYWYRQTLGQGPEFLTYFQNEAQLEKSRLLSDRFSAERPKGSFSTLEIQRTEQGDSAMYLCASSLEAGLNYGYPFGSGTRLTVV.

This clonotype has more than one count but fewer than ten. The chain employs TRBV10-3 and TRBJ2-7; 11 nucleotides match TRBD1. Germline V gene sequence: CDR1 ENHRY, CDR2 SYGVKD. Trimming removed 10 bases from V and 7 bases from J; junction bases left unmatched: 6. This CDR3 has 12 residues. DNA for the CDR3: TGTGCCACTGGACAGGGGGCTAATGAGCAGTACTTC. The encoded protein is CATGQGANEQYF.

The rearrangement joins TRBV2 to TRBJ1-5; D gene unclear. The CDR3 totals 14 residues. Germline V lookup: CDR1 SNHLY, CDR2 FYNNEI. V lost 8 bases to trimming and J lost 4 bases, with 15 bases between them. This CDR3 reads CASCKISGNQPQHF. Written as DNA, the CDR3 is TGTGCCAGCTGCAAGATCTCGGGTAATCAGCCCCAGCATTTT.

This clonotype was counted only a few times. A much larger clonotype is one base distant, so this may be a read error. The chain joins TRBV10-3 to TRBJ2-2; D gene uncertain. The CDR3 is 14 residues long. Looked up from germline, CDR1 is ENHRY and CDR2 is SYGVKD. In DNA form, the CDR3 reads TGTGCCATCAGTGTGGGCACGAACGCCGGGGAGCTGTTTTTT. Translating it yields CAISVGTNAGELFF.

Ten or more counts support this clonotype. This rearrangement joins TRBV15 to TRBJ2-3, with D perhaps matching TRBD2 (5 bases). The length of the CDR3 is 15 residues. V was shortened by 1 base and J by 1 base, with 9 bases between the two germline ends. CDR1 is LNHNV, CDR2 YYDKDF, per germline (reference sequence). The CDR3 region is CATSRVGLGTDTQYF. CDR3 coding DNA: TGTGCCACCAGCAGAGTTGGACTGGGCACAGATACGCAGTATTTT.

This clonotype has a count of ten or more. The J gene is TRBJ2-3, the V gene TRBV20-1; D remains ambiguous. This CDR3 contains 12 residues. The germline gives CDR1 DFQATT, CDR2 SNEGSKA (reference sequence). V was shortened by 1 base and J by 0 bases, with 2 bases between the two germline ends. DNA of the CDR3: TGCAGTGCTAGAGCTAGCACAGATACGCAGTATTTT. It yields the protein CSARASTDTQYF.

This clonotype was observed at least ten times. Relative to the germline gene, one junction end is altered; a read error may explain this. The chain uses TRBV25-1 and TRBJ1-2; D gene unclear. Per the germline V gene, CDR1 is MGHDK and CDR2 is SYGVNS. CDR3 size: 12 residues. The CDR3: CAGSVSGYGYTF. For the CDR3, the DNA is TGTGCCGGCAGTGTTTCAGGTTATGGCTACACCTTC.

This clonotype occurred a few times. This chain uses TRBV28 with TRBJ2-7, with a possible D match to TRBD1 (5 bases). Germline CDR1 is MDHEN and CDR2 is SYDVKM. The ends were cut back, 2 bases at V and 9 bases at J, with 17 bases in the middle. The CDR3 contains 14 residues. In DNA, the CDR3 is TGTGCCAGCAGTTTAGAGTTTAGGGGTGGACGGCAGTACTTC. Amino acid sequence: CASSLEFRGGRQYF.

In the case of this clonotype: A much larger clone lies a single base off, so this may be a read error. This chain connects TRBV25-1 to TRBJ2-7; D assignment may be TRBD1 or TRBD2 (5 bases each). The CDR3 has 16 residues. Per germline, CDR1 MGHDK and CDR2 SYGVNS. CDR3 coding DNA: TGTGCCAGCAGTCCTCAGGGCGGACTTCTGTTCTACGGGCAGTACTTC. Residues: CASSPQGGLLFYGQYF.

Turning to this clonotype: This may stem from a read error, because a much larger clone lies one nucleotide away. A read error is likely, as this CDR3 ends without the conserved phenylalanine or tryptophan. It is unclear where the CDR3 begins or ends on the DNA, so no DNA is shown, and the CDR3 is as TCRdb lists it. The chain uses TRBV9 and TRBJ1-6; TRBD1 is the table's D call and was not checked against the DNA. The CDR3 is 14 residues long, ends included. Germline V gives CDR1 SGDLS, CDR2 YYNGEE. CDR3 residues: CASSLDMGNSPLPL.

The genes are TRBV15 and TRBJ2-5; 8 bases match TRBD1. The CDR3 has 14 residues. V was clipped by 5 bases and J by 5 bases; unmatched bases: 7. CDR1 and CDR2 from the germline V gene are LNHNV and YYDKDF (reference sequence). The CDR3 protein is CATSRQGRVETQYF. The CDR3 coding sequence is TGTGCCACCAGCCGACAGGGGAGAGTTGAGACCCAGTACTTC.

As concerns this clonotype: Possible read error: a much larger clone is one base away. Given the absence of the conserved phenylalanine or tryptophan at the CDR3 end, a read error is likely. The chain carries TRBV28 and TRBJ1-5, with 12 bases matching TRBD1. Germline trimming cut 4 bases from V and 7 bases from J; bases unmatched to any gene: 2. The CDR3 consists of 14 residues. CDR1 is MDHEN and CDR2 is SYDVKM in the germline V gene. CDR3 region: CASSWDRGRQPQHV. CDR3 DNA sequence: TGTGCCAGCAGTTGGGACAGGGGGCGACAGCCCCAGCATGTT.

This clonotype came up many times. The chain joins TRBV12-3 or TRBV12-4 to TRBJ2-5; perhaps TRBD1 as D (6 bases). V dropped 6 bases and J dropped 2 bases, with 16 bases sitting between them. This CDR3 has 15 amino acids. The CDR3 nucleotides read TGTGCCAGCAGCCCAACAGGGAGCCCACAAGAGACCCAGTACTTC. It codes for CASSPTGSPQETQYF.

In its sample, this clonotype was seen many times. The V and J genes are TRBV6-1 and TRBJ2-7, with D possibly TRBD1 on 6 matching bases. Germline values: CDR1 MNHNS, CDR2 SASEGT. Trimming took off 6 bases at V and 1 base at J, with 10 bases between the two ends. The CDR3 has 13 amino acids. This chain's CDR3 is CASRRTASYEQYF. The CDR3 bases are TGTGCCAGCAGGCGGACAGCGTCCTACGAGCAGTACTTC.

This clonotype was detected many times. The CDR3 here is CASSLWVVLATVTQYF. The DNA of the CDR3 is TGTGCCAGCAGCTTGTGGGTGGTATTAGCTACCGTTACGCAGTATTTT. This chain joins TRBV5-6 and TRBJ2-3; D gene ambiguous. The V and J ends lost 1 base and 8 bases respectively, with 20 bases between them. Germline assignment: CDR1 SGHDT and CDR2 YYEEEE. This CDR3 has 16 residues.

This clonotype showed up many times. The rearrangement uses TRBV7-9 and TRBJ2-5; perhaps TRBD2 as D (6 bases). Per the germline V gene, CDR1 is SEHNR and CDR2 is FQNEAQ (reference sequence). V gave up 7 bases and J gave up 5 bases, with 20 bases separating them. This CDR3 is built from 15 residues. The DNA of the CDR3 is TGTGCCAGCACTCCGAGGCGGGGTAGCGGTGAGACCCAGTACTTC. Amino acid sequence: CASTPRRGSGETQYF.